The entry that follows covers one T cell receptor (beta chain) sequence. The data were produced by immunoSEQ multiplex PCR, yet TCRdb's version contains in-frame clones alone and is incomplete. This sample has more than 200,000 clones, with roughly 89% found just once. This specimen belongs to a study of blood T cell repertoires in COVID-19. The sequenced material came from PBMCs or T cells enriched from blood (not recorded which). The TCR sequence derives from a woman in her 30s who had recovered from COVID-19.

The CDR3 nucleotides read TGCGCCAGCAGCCAAGTGACAGGGGGTTCGGTGAATTCACCCCTCCACTTT. Translating gives CASSQVTGGSVNSPLHF. This sequence joins TRBV4-1 and TRBJ1-6; 9 nucleotides align to TRBD1. V shed 1 base and J 7 bases; nucleotides not matched to a gene: 8. The CDR3 sequence is 17 residues long. Germline V gene sequence: CDR1 MGHRA, CDR2 YSYEKL.